This paragraph covers one T cell receptor beta chain sequence. The antigen remains unidentified. V lost 5 bases and J lost 7, with 14 bases in between. This CDR3 spans 13 amino acids. Germline CDR1 and CDR2: ENHRY and SYGVKD. Generated by immunoSEQ multiplex PCR, the TCRdb table keeps only in-frame clones and is missing some. Found here are 2 million to 2.5 million clones, about 93% of them singletons; the top ten hold 1.5% to 2%. This sample was included in a study of shared clonotypes between healthy human individuals. The naive CD8 population came from CD45RO-negative cells selected for CCR7, without terminally differentiated effector memory CD45RA+ cells. Study-wide results and limits: The generation probabilities recorded for non-shared clonotypes fell below those of clonotypes shared by all four donors.

The chain links TRBV10-3 to TRBJ1-2; TRBD1 is a possible D gene (6 bases). The sample comprised naive CD8+ T cells from PBMCs. The receptor was isolated from a man younger than 30 in good health. Some clones in this sample may be carry-over from other donors' samples. The DNA for the CDR3 is TGTGCCATCAGTCAGGGGCCCATTTTTGGCTACACCTTC. Its protein product is CAISQGPIFGYTF.